This T cell receptor (beta chain) derives from a study of TIL therapy for anti-PD-1-resistant metastatic lung cancer. Sequencing used immunoSEQ v3. Produced via immunoSEQ multiplex PCR; TCRdb's table is partial and in-frame only. Of 16,000 or so clones in the sample, over 70% were seen once. The time point was: pre-treatment sample, taken before nivolumab and TIL therapy. The germline gives CDR1 SGHVS, CDR2 FQNEAQ. The V gene end was trimmed by 4 bases and the J gene end by 2 bases; junction bases not matched to a gene: 6. This CDR3 comprises 15 residues. This TCR came from a person aged 25-85 years with non-small cell lung cancer. The rearrangement uses TRBV7-8 and TRBJ2-7, with 9 bases aligning to TRBD1. The sequencing here drew on blood, taken at baseline. CDR3 bases: TGTGCCAGCAGCTACGAGGACAGGGGCACCTACGAGCAGTACTTC. Protein: CASSYEDRGTYEQYF. The whole variable domain, remainder taken from reference TRBV7-8 and TRBJ2-7, is GAGVSQSPRYKVAKRGQDVALRCDPISGHVSLFWYQQALGQGPEFLTYFQNEAQLDKSGLPSDRFFAERPEGSVSTLKIQRTQQEDSAVYLCASSYEDRGTYEQYFGPGTRLTVT.